This is a list of T cell receptor beta chains from one sample in a study of vaccination effects on CD4 cells after COVID-19. The antigens these receptors bind are not known. Here immunoSEQ multiplex PCR was the method, and the copy in TCRdb shows in-frame clones only, minus some. The table has around 47,000 clones, 72% seen once; the top ten hold 8.5% to 10%. Sequences were derived from CD4+ T cells from PBMCs cultured without peptide, sampled after COVID-19 vaccination. These receptors originate from a human donor who received a COVID-19 vaccine. The CDR3 runs from the conserved cysteine through the conserved F or W.

cdr3_aa: CASSFDGNTGELFF
v_call: TRBV6-6
j_call: TRBJ2-2

cdr3_aa: CASSRGLAGGLDEQFF
v_call: TRBV10-2
j_call: TRBJ2-1

cdr3_aa: CASSVGQGYGYTF
v_call: TRBV9
j_call: TRBJ1-2

cdr3_aa: CSASGQGGGNTIYF
v_call: TRBV29-1
j_call: TRBJ1-3

cdr3_aa: CASSPGLAVRTAGELFF
v_call: TRBV4-1
j_call: TRBJ2-2

cdr3_aa: CASSNRQGAAEKLFF
v_call: TRBV21-1
j_call: TRBJ1-4

cdr3_aa: CASSFQKGGHFF
v_call: TRBV7-9
j_call: TRBJ2-1

cdr3_aa: CATRGQPQETQYF
v_call: TRBV2
j_call: TRBJ2-5

cdr3_aa: CASSFGTNYGYTF
v_call: TRBV12-3/TRBV12-4
j_call: TRBJ1-2

cdr3_aa: CASSYSTGGDYGYTF
v_call: TRBV6-5
j_call: TRBJ1-2

cdr3_aa: CASWSGSRTDTQYF
v_call: TRBV2
j_call: TRBJ2-3

cdr3_aa: CASSPLQAVSYEQYF
v_call: TRBV27
j_call: TRBJ2-7

cdr3_aa: CASSFIVRELFF
v_call: TRBV7-9
j_call: TRBJ2-2

cdr3_aa: CASSLVWGREQYF
v_call: TRBV12-3/TRBV12-4
j_call: TRBJ2-7

cdr3_aa: CASSLRPSGGDPYNEQFF
v_call: TRBV7-6
j_call: TRBJ2-1

cdr3_aa: CASSLSIFAGANYGYTF
v_call: TRBV27
j_call: TRBJ1-2

cdr3_aa: CASSPGWGTWQYF
v_call: TRBV5-1
j_call: TRBJ2-3

cdr3_aa: CATSDLQHGYTF
v_call: TRBV24-1
j_call: TRBJ1-2

cdr3_aa: CASSLGTISYGYTF
v_call: TRBV5-6
j_call: TRBJ1-2

cdr3_aa: CATVRDRGSDYGYTF
v_call: TRBV19
j_call: TRBJ1-2

cdr3_aa: CASSPQGIGPQFF
v_call: TRBV3-1/TRBV3-2
j_call: TRBJ2-1

cdr3_aa: CASSQVAITEKLFF
v_call: TRBV4-1
j_call: TRBJ1-4

cdr3_aa: CASSTGTSGGGTQYF
v_call: TRBV7-7
j_call: TRBJ2-5

cdr3_aa: CASSLARQGLQETQYF
v_call: TRBV5-1
j_call: TRBJ2-5

cdr3_aa: CASASGGHWDTEAFF
v_call: TRBV10-1
j_call: TRBJ1-1

cdr3_aa: CASGLVLPRQTNYGYTF
v_call: TRBV12-5
j_call: TRBJ1-2

cdr3_aa: CASSYSDFVAFF
v_call: TRBV6-2/TRBV6-3
j_call: TRBJ1-1

cdr3_aa: CASSAPGTSGYNEQFF
v_call: TRBV19
j_call: TRBJ2-1

cdr3_aa: CASSQEAWYTDTQYF
v_call: TRBV7-2
j_call: TRBJ2-3

cdr3_aa: CASSKNSGEKETQYF
v_call: TRBV7-2
j_call: TRBJ2-5

cdr3_aa: CASSLGDSADTQYF
v_call: TRBV7-8
j_call: TRBJ2-3

cdr3_aa: CASSSGGDRGPYGYTF
v_call: TRBV13
j_call: TRBJ1-2

cdr3_aa: CASSQSHRGEETQYF
v_call: TRBV3-1/TRBV3-2
j_call: TRBJ2-5

cdr3_aa: CATNRESDTEAFF
v_call: TRBV19
j_call: TRBJ1-1

cdr3_aa: CATPVDSIYGYTF
v_call: TRBV7-7
j_call: TRBJ1-2

cdr3_aa: CASSLFGATYEQYF
v_call: TRBV27
j_call: TRBJ2-7

cdr3_aa: CASSEARGNTIYF
v_call: TRBV6-1
j_call: TRBJ1-3

cdr3_aa: CASSPQVNTEAFF
v_call: TRBV7-7
j_call: TRBJ1-1

cdr3_aa: CAWNVLGLSREQFF
v_call: TRBV30
j_call: TRBJ2-1

cdr3_aa: CASKAGGNSGNTIYF
v_call: TRBV6-5
j_call: TRBJ1-3

cdr3_aa: CASSPRGPVDNSPLHF
v_call: TRBV18
j_call: TRBJ1-6

cdr3_aa: CASSLRGMGLNYEQYF
v_call: TRBV7-2
j_call: TRBJ2-7